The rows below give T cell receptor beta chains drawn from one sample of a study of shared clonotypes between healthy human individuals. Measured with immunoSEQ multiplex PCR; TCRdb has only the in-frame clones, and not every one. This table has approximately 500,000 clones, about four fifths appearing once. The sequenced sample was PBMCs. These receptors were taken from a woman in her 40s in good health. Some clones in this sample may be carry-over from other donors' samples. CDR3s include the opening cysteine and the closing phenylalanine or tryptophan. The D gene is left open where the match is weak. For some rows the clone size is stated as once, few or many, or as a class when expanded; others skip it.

CDR3nt: TGTGCCAGCAGCGCGACTAGCGGGAGAAACATTCAGTACTTC
CDR3aa: CASSATSGRNIQYF
abundance: .
d_gene: TRBD2
j_gene: TRBJ2-4
v_gene: TRBV11-1

CDR3nt: TGTGCCAGCAGCCTCCTTAGCGGGACCTACAATGAGCAGTTCTTC
CDR3aa: CASSLLSGTYNEQFF
abundance: .
d_gene: TRBD2
j_gene: TRBJ2-1
v_gene: TRBV7-6

CDR3nt: TGTGCCAGCAGTCCTAGCTCCTACGAGCAGTACTTC
CDR3aa: CASSPSSYEQYF
abundance: .
d_gene: .
j_gene: TRBJ2-7
v_gene: TRBV27

CDR3nt: TGTGCCAGCAGTGACGGCCAGGCCTCTGGAAACACCATATATTTT
CDR3aa: CASSDGQASGNTIYF
abundance: few
d_gene: .
j_gene: TRBJ1-3
v_gene: TRBV6-1

CDR3nt: TGTGCCAGCAGCTTTGGAGAAGTCCAAGAGACCCAGTACTTC
CDR3aa: CASSFGEVQETQYF
abundance: few
d_gene: .
j_gene: TRBJ2-5
v_gene: TRBV7-2

CDR3nt: TGTGCCAGCAGCTTCCAGACTAGCCCCGGGGAGCTGTTTTTT
CDR3aa: CASSFQTSPGELFF
abundance: .
d_gene: TRBD2
j_gene: TRBJ2-2
v_gene: TRBV9

CDR3nt: TGTGCCAGCTCACCTACCAATCGAGCTGGGGAGCTGTTTTTT
CDR3aa: CASSPTNRAGELFF
abundance: .
d_gene: .
j_gene: TRBJ2-2
v_gene: TRBV18

CDR3nt: TGTGCCAGCAGCGTTAGATCCGATCCAGAGACCCAGTACTTC
CDR3aa: CASSVRSDPETQYF
abundance: .
d_gene: .
j_gene: TRBJ2-5
v_gene: TRBV9

CDR3nt: TGTGCCAGCAGACCCCACAGGGGACTGAACACTGAAGCTTTCTTT
CDR3aa: CASRPHRGLNTEAFF
abundance: once
d_gene: TRBD1
j_gene: TRBJ1-1
v_gene: TRBV6-5

CDR3nt: TGTGCCAGCAGCTTGAGGAGCGGGGGTGCCTACGAGCAGTACTTC
CDR3aa: CASSLRSGGAYEQYF
abundance: .
d_gene: TRBD2
j_gene: TRBJ2-7
v_gene: TRBV11-2

CDR3nt: TGTGCCAGCAGCTTAAGCTGGACGAGCAATGAGCAGTTCTTC
CDR3aa: CASSLSWTSNEQFF
abundance: .
d_gene: .
j_gene: TRBJ2-1
v_gene: TRBV7-2

CDR3nt: TGTGCCAGTACCCAGACTATCGGTTCCTACAATGAGCAGTTCTTC
CDR3aa: CASTQTIGSYNEQFF
abundance: .
d_gene: .
j_gene: TRBJ2-1
v_gene: TRBV19

CDR3nt: TGTGCCAGTAGTCCCCCAGCGTCACCTCGGGATGGCTACACCTTC
CDR3aa: CASSPPASPRDGYTF
abundance: few
d_gene: .
j_gene: TRBJ1-2
v_gene: TRBV19

CDR3nt: TGTGCCAGCAGCTCCGGGATAGCGGGAGAGACCCAGTACTTC
CDR3aa: CASSSGIAGETQYF
abundance: many
d_gene: TRBD2
j_gene: TRBJ2-5
v_gene: TRBV7-8

CDR3nt: TGTGCCAGCAGTCTCTCCATCGACAGGGGGGAGACCCAGTACTTC
CDR3aa: CASSLSIDRGETQYF
abundance: .
d_gene: TRBD1
j_gene: TRBJ2-5
v_gene: TRBV27

CDR3nt: TGTGCCAGCAGTCCGGGACAGGACTACAATGAGCAGTTCTTC
CDR3aa: CASSPGQDYNEQFF
abundance: .
d_gene: TRBD1
j_gene: TRBJ2-1
v_gene: TRBV6-1

CDR3nt: TGTGCCAGCAGTGCTGCCGGGACAGGGGGCTGGGAGACCCAGTACTTC
CDR3aa: CASSAAGTGGWETQYF
abundance: .
d_gene: TRBD1
j_gene: TRBJ2-5
v_gene: TRBV6-1

CDR3nt: TGTGCCAGCAGCCAAGATGGGGTAGATACGCAGTATTTT
CDR3aa: CASSQDGVDTQYF
abundance: .
d_gene: .
j_gene: TRBJ2-3
v_gene: TRBV4-2

CDR3nt: TGTGCCAGCAGTGTATCGGGGGGGTACACTGAAGCTTTCTTT
CDR3aa: CASSVSGGYTEAFF
abundance: .
d_gene: .
j_gene: TRBJ1-1
v_gene: TRBV6-1